The source of this TCR beta chain is a study of radiotherapy plus CTLA-4 blockade in lung cancer (dated by TCRdb to 2016 to 2018). About the full investigation: Among enrolled patients, 15% to 20% had an objective response and approximately 30% reached disease control.

Library generation was performed with the immunoSEQ multiplex PCR assay. Here the immuneACCESS table is served through TCRdb, limited to in-frame sequences with V and J called. Missing clones are a known gap in these copies; in checked studies unresolved V genes cover under half, and the rest lacks a known reason. The sample table shows 50,000 or so clones, and around 85% are seen once. The top ten constitute roughly 3.5% of the sample. Trimmed from V: 0 bases; trimmed from J: 1 base; junction bases lacking a gene match: 4. Via the germline V gene, CDR1 is SGHRS and CDR2 YFSETQ. Including the terminal cysteine and phenylalanine, the CDR3 comprises 17 residues. The CDR3 DNA has 51 bases and is translated from base 1. Focal radiation therapy combined with CTLA-4 blockade (ipilimumab) was tested in patients with chemo-refractory metastatic non-small-cell lung cancer. Remarks on this clone: Its specific antigen is unknown. Base qualities are not at hand, and no much larger clone is one base apart.

Results and caveats for the whole study, not just this receptor: Increased serum interferon-beta after radiation, together with early dynamic changes in blood T cell clones, were reported to be the strongest predictors of response. After treatment with radiotherapy and ipilimumab, TCR clones that originated in tumors expanded in peripheral blood.

The V gene is TRBV5-1 and the J gene is TRBJ2-3; 11 junctional bases match TRBD1. Source: peripheral blood, taken from a patient treated with radiotherapy plus ipilimumab. The sequence derives from a human donor with non-small cell lung cancer who had a partial response to radiotherapy plus ipilimumab. The nucleotide sequence reads as follows: TGCGCCAGCAGCTTGGAGGGGACAGGGGGAGGCACAGATACGCAGTATTTT. This encodes CASSLEGTGGGTDTQYF.